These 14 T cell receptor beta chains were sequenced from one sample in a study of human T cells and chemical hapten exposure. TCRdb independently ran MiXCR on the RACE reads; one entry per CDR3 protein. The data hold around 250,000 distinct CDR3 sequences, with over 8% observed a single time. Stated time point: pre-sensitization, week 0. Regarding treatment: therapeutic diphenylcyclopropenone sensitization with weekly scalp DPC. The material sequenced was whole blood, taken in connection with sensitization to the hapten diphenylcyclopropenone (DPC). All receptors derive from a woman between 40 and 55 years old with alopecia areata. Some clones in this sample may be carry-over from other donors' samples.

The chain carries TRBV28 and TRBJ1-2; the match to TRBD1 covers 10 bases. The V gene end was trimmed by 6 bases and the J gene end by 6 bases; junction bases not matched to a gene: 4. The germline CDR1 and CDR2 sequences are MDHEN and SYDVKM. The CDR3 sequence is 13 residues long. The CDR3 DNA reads TGTGCCAGCAGAAGACAGGGGGCACATGGCTACACCTTC. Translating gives CASRRQGAHGYTF.

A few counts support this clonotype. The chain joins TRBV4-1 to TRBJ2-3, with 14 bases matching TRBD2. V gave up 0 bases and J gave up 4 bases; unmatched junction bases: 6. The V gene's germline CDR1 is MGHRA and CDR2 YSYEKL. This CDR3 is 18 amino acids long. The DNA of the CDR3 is TGCGCCAGCAGCCAAGAACCGGGACTAGCGGGAGTGGCAGATACGCAGTATTTT. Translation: CASSQEPGLAGVADTQYF.

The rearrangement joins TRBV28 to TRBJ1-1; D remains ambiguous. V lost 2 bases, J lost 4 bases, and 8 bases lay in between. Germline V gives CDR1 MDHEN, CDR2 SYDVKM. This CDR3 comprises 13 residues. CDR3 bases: TGTGCCAGCAGTTTAATAGCCCGCACTGAAGCTTTCTTT. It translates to CASSLIARTEAFF.

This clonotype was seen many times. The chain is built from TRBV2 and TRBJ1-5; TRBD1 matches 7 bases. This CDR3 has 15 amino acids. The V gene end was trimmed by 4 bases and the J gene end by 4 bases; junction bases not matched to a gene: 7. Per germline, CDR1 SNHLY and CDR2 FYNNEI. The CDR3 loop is CASSVDRAGNQPQHF. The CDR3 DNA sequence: TGTGCCAGCAGTGTCGACAGGGCGGGAAATCAGCCCCAGCATTTT.

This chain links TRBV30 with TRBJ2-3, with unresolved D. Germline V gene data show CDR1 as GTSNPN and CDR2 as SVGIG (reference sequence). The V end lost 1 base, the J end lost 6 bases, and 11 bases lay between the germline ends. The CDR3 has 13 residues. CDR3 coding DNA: TGTGCCTGGAGTGCCAACACGTTCGATACGCAGTATTTT. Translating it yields CAWSANTFDTQYF.

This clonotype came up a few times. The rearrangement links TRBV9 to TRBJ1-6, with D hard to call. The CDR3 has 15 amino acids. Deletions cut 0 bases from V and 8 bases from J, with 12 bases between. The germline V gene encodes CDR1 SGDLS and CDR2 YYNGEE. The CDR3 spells CASSVVPGADSPLHF. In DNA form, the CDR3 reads TGTGCCAGCAGCGTAGTACCCGGCGCGGATTCACCCCTCCACTTT.

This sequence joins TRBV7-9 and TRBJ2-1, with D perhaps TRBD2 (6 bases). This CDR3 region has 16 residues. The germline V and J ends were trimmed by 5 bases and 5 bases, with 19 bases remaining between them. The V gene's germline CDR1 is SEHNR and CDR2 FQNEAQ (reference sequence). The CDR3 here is CASSALATRRDNEQFF. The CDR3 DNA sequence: TGTGCCAGCAGCGCCCTAGCGACCCGGAGAGACAATGAGCAGTTCTTC.

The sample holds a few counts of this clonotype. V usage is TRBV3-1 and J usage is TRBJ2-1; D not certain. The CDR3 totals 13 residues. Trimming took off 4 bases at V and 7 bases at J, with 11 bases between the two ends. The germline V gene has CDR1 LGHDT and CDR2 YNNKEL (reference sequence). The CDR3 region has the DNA TGTGCCAGCAGCCGTAGGCCCCGGAATGAGCAGTTCTTC. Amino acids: CASSRRPRNEQFF.

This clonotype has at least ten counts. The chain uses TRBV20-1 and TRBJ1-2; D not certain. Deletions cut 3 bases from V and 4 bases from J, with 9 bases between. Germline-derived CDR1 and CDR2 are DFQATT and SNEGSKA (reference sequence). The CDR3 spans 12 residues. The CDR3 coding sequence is TGCAGTGCTAGCAAAGTATCCTATGGCTACACCTTC. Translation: CSASKVSYGYTF.

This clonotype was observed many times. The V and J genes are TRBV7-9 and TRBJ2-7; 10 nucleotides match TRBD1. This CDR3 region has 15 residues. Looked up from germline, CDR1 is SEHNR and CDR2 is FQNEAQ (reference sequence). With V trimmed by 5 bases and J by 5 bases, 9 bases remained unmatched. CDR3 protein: CASSRDGTGAHEQYF. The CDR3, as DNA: TGTGCCAGCAGCCGAGATGGGACAGGGGCCCACGAGCAGTACTTC.

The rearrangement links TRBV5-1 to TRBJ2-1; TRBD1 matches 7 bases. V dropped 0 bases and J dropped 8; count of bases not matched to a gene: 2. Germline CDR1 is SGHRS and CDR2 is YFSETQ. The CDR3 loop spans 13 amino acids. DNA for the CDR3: TGCGCCAGCAGCTTGGTAGGGGGCGATGAGCAGTTCTTC. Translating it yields CASSLVGGDEQFF.

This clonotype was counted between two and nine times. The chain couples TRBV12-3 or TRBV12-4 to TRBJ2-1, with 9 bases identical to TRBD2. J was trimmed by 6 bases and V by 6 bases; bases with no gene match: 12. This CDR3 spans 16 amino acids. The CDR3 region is CASSPRLAAASNEQFF. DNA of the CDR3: TGTGCCAGCAGCCCCCGACTAGCGGCCGCCTCCAATGAGCAGTTCTTC.

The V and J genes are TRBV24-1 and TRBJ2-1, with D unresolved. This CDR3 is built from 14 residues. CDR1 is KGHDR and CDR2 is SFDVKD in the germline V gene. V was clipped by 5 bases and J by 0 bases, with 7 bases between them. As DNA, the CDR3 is TGTGCCACCAGTGCCAGCAGCTCCTACAATGAGCAGTTCTTC. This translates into CATSASSSYNEQFF.

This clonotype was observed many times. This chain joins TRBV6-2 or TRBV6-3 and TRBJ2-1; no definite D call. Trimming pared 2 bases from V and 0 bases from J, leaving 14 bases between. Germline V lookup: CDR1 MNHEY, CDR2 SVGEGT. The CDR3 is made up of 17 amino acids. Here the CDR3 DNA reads TGTGCCAGCAGTTACCCGAAAGGGATAAGCTCCTACAATGAGCAGTTCTTC. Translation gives CASSYPKGISSYNEQFF.